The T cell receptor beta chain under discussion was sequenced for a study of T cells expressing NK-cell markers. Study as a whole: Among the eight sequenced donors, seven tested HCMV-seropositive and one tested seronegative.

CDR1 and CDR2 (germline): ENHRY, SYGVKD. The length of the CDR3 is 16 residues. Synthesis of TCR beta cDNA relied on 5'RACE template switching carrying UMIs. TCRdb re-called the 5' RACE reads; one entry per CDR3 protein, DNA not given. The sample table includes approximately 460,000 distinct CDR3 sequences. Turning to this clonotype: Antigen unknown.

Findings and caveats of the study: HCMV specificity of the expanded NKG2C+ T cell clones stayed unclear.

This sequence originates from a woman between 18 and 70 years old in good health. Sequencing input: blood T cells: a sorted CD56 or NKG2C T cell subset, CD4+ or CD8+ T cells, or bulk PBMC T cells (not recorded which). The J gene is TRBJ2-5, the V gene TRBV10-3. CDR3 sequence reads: CAISESTQVAQETQYF.